Included here is one TCR beta chain sequence, with context. Its cognate antigen is unknown. The data were taken from a study of T cells after yellow fever vaccination. Study outcomes and limitations: The bulk population could contribute abundant contaminating clonotypes to FACS-sorted repertoires. Subsequent to the booster, the majority of primary-vaccination clones reappeared (around 96% CD4, more than 70% CD8).

CDR1 and CDR2 (germline): SNHLY, FYNNEI. This CDR3 comprises 15 residues. Trimming removed 10 bases from V and 0 bases from J, with 17 bases in between. Universal primer sites and UMIs were introduced during 5'RACE template-switching synthesis of TCR cDNA. TCRdb recomputed calls from the 5' RACE reads with MiXCR, one row per CDR3 protein. The sample includes 250,000 to 350,000 distinct CDR3 sequences, about 4.5% of them seen just once. The V call is TRBV2, the J call TRBJ2-3; TRBD1 is a possible D gene (5 bases). Sample: PBMCs, taken 15 days after the yellow fever booster vaccination. This TCR was sampled from a man in his late teens or twenties who received the YFV17D yellow fever vaccine. The CDR3 DNA sequence: TGTGCCATCACCCCCCAGGGCGGCAGCACAGATACGCAGTATTTT. Protein sequence: CAITPQGGSTDTQYF. The variable domain in full, with the rest retrieved from reference TRBV2 and TRBJ2-3, is EPEVTQTPSHQVTQMGQEVILRCVPISNHLYFYWYRQILGQKVEFLVSFYNNEISEKSEIFDDQFSVERPDGSNFTLKIRSTKLEDSAMYFCAITPQGGSTDTQYFGPGTRLTVL.